This is a list of T cell receptor beta chains from one sample in a study of CXCR3-negative and CXCR3-positive naive CD8 T cells. TCRdb reanalyzed the 5' RACE reads, giving one entry per CDR3 protein sequence and no DNA. In all, the sample yields approximately 59,000 distinct CDR3 sequences. Sequencing used naive CXCR3+ CD8+ T cells from blood. These receptors all stem from a human donor in good health. Some clones in this sample may be carry-over from other donors' samples. CDR3s include the opening cysteine and the closing phenylalanine or tryptophan. Fields, in order: J gene, V gene, CDR3 protein.

TRBJ2-7,TRBV20-1,CSARDVLAGGPGNEQYF
TRBJ1-1,TRBV27,CASSVGRFLGYTEAFF
TRBJ2-3,TRBV10-3,CAISAPPDTVRDHSTDTQYF
TRBJ1-2,TRBV7-2,CASSAPGQAPKGYTF
TRBJ2-7,TRBV29-1,CSVGKGGGGSIYEQYF
TRBJ2-3,TRBV3-1,CASSQRLTMTSGTPGDHTQYF
TRBJ2-7,TRBV9,CASSPAPPGTTVSYEQYF
TRBJ2-2,TRBV9,CASSVHKWGQNTGELFF
TRBJ2-3,TRBV15,CATSRGRGDTQYF
TRBJ2-1,TRBV24-1,CATQEGNEQFF
TRBJ2-3,TRBV29-1,CSVEERPTDTQYF
TRBJ1-2,TRBV28,CASSPYPFDDRGDGYTF
TRBJ1-2,TRBV4-3,CASSQVVPGQRPDANYGYTF
TRBJ2-7,TRBV12-3/TRBV12-4,CAITKGQGYEQYF
TRBJ1-2,TRBV7-9,CASSFDSPGYGYTF